The 23 T cell receptor beta chains in this list originate from one sample, sequenced in a study of CD8+ T cells in alopecia areata. TCR sequencing used cDNA made by reverse transcription of extracted RNA. Clones were sequenced by immunoSEQ multiplex PCR, and TCRdb holds only the in-frame ones, with some missing. This sample has over 90,000 clones, with about 60% found just once. Sequenced material: CD4+ T cells sorted from blood. The receptors derive from a human donor in good health.

Many counts were recorded for this clone. The chain couples TRBV29-1 to TRBJ2-3, with a weak D call TRBD1 (5 bases). The CDR3 covers 14 residues. Trimming removed 6 bases at V and 2 bases at J, with 15 bases between. Germline loops: CDR1 SQVTM, CDR2 ANQGSEA. CDR3 in DNA: TGCAGCGTAGCCGTGGGGCGGCTCACAGATACGCAGTATTTT. Translated: CSVAVGRLTDTQYF.

Only a few counts were recorded for this clone. The gene calls are TRBV7-9 and TRBJ1-1; possible D gene TRBD1, 5 bases. The CDR3 is made up of 14 amino acids. Germline lookup yields CDR1 SEHNR and CDR2 FQNEAQ (reference sequence). The V gene lost 7 bases and the J gene lost 1 base, with 13 bases spanning the gap. This chain's CDR3 is CASTDRGGNTEAFF. As DNA, the CDR3 is TGTGCCAGCACCGATCGCGGGGGGAACACTGAAGCTTTCTTT.

This chain joins TRBV25-1 and TRBJ2-5, with 8 nucleotides matching TRBD1. This CDR3 is 14 amino acids long. V was clipped by 4 bases and J by 1 base; unmatched bases: 2. CDR1 MGHDK and CDR2 SYGVNS come from the germline V gene. The CDR3 loop reads CASSGQGAQETQYF. The DNA for the CDR3 is TGTGCCAGCAGTGGGCAGGGGGCCCAAGAGACCCAGTACTTC.

The chain employs TRBV7-9 and TRBJ2-5; 8 bases align to TRBD2. This CDR3 spans 14 amino acids. V shed 4 bases and J 3 bases; nucleotides not matched to a gene: 4. The V gene's germline CDR1 is SEHNR and CDR2 FQNEAQ (reference sequence). As DNA, the CDR3 is TGTGCCAGCAGCTGGACTAGCCGAGAAGAGACCCAGTACTTC. Residues: CASSWTSREETQYF.

CDR3 sequence: CASSPGQGGQPQHF. CDR3 coding DNA: TGTGCCAGCAGCCCGGGACAGGGAGGGCAGCCCCAGCATTTT. J is TRBJ1-5 and V is TRBV7-9; TRBD1 matches 9 bases. Unmatched junction bases numbered 6, after V lost 5 bases and J lost 7 bases. The CDR3 contains 14 residues. From germline, CDR1 is SEHNR and CDR2 FQNEAQ (reference sequence).

This clone is classed as medium-sized. The chain carries TRBV6-1 and TRBJ1-4, with a weak D call TRBD1 (5 bases). From germline, CDR1 is MNHNS and CDR2 SASEGT. With 8 bases removed from V and 4 bases from J, the gap between germline ends came to 14 bases. CDR3 length equals 14 residues. CDR3 nucleotides: TGTGCCAGCGACGGCCGAGGGGTTAATGAAAAACTGTTTTTT. This sequence encodes CASDGRGVNEKLFF.

The V call is TRBV5-1, the J call TRBJ2-1; perhaps TRBD1 as D (5 bases). Trimming shortened V by 5 bases and J by 4 bases, and 13 bases separated the two germline ends. The CDR3 length is 14 residues. Germline V lookup: CDR1 SGHRS, CDR2 YFSETQ. The CDR3 nucleotides are TGCGCCAGCAGTTCAACTCCAGGGTACAATGAGCAGTTCTTC. Translation: CASSSTPGYNEQFF.

This clone was counted only a few times. The chain couples TRBV5-1 to TRBJ2-7; 11 bases match TRBD2. CDR3 length: 16 amino acids. Trimming removed 4 bases from V and 7 bases from J; junction bases left unmatched: 13. Germline CDR1 is SGHRS and CDR2 is YFSETQ. CDR3: CASSRIAGGPYWEQYF. CDR3 DNA: TGCGCCAGCAGCCGAATAGCGGGGGGGCCCTATTGGGAGCAGTACTTC.

V is TRBV7-6 and J is TRBJ2-2, with TRBD2 identical over 8 bases. Germline V gene lookup returns CDR1 SGHVS and CDR2 FNYEAQ. This CDR3 region has 17 residues. Germline trimming cut 0 bases from V and 8 bases from J; bases unmatched to any gene: 11. CDR3 sequence reads: CASSLAPGGGLTGELFF. In DNA, the CDR3 is TGTGCCAGCAGCTTAGCGCCCGGCGGGGGGCTCACTGGGGAGCTGTTTTTT.

This clone was seen only a few times. The gene calls are TRBV2 and TRBJ2-5; TRBD1 matches at 7 bases. This CDR3 has 15 residues. Germline V gives CDR1 SNHLY, CDR2 FYNNEI. V gave up 2 bases and J gave up 5 bases; unmatched junction bases: 8. The CDR3 loop reads CASSEQGTAEETQYF. CDR3 in DNA: TGTGCCAGCAGTGAACAGGGGACAGCGGAGGAGACCCAGTACTTC. The whole variable domain, filled in from reference TRBV2 and TRBJ2-5, reads EPEVTQTPSHQVTQMGQEVILRCVPISNHLYFYWYRQILGQKVEFLVSFYNNEISEKSEIFDDQFSVERPDGSNFTLKIRSTKLEDSAMYFCASSEQGTAEETQYFGPGTRLLVL.

The chain is built from TRBV11-2 and TRBJ2-1, with D perhaps matching TRBD2 (6 bases). The CDR3 has 16 residues. Germline-derived CDR1 and CDR2 are SGHAT and FQNNGV. Trimming pared 2 bases from V and 0 bases from J, leaving 11 bases between. The CDR3 loop is CASSLSAGSSYNEQFF. CDR3 bases: TGTGCCAGCAGCTTATCGGCGGGGAGCTCCTACAATGAGCAGTTCTTC.

The chain recombines TRBV7-2 with TRBJ2-7, with D unresolved. The CDR3 contains 14 residues. Between the trimmed V and J ends, which lost 2 bases and 3 bases, there was a span of 11 bases. Germline values: CDR1 SGHTA, CDR2 FQGNSA. The CDR3 loop is CASSLTDTGYEQYF. The DNA of the CDR3 is TGTGCCAGCAGCTTAACTGACACGGGCTACGAGCAGTACTTC.

CDR3 protein: CASSMQGEDGYTF. CDR3 sequence (DNA): TGTGCCAGCAGCATGCAGGGGGAGGATGGCTACACCTTC. The chain carries TRBV7-9 and TRBJ1-2; 7 bases line up with TRBD1. The V gene end was trimmed by 5 bases and the J gene end by 6 bases; junction bases not matched to a gene: 6. The germline CDR1 and CDR2 sequences are SEHNR and FQNEAQ (reference sequence). The CDR3 has 13 amino acids.

V gene TRBV29-1 combines with J gene TRBJ1-5; D unclear. The CDR3 runs 11 residues. Trimming left V 4 bases short and J 5 bases short, with 6 bases between. The germline gives CDR1 SQVTM, CDR2 ANQGSEA. CDR3 region: CSVGWDQPQHF. The CDR3 DNA is TGCAGCGTTGGCTGGGATCAGCCCCAGCATTTT. Based on the CDR3 plus reference TRBV29-1 and TRBJ1-5, the full variable domain is SAVISQKPSRDICQRGTSLTIQCQVDSQVTMMFWYRQQPGQSLTLIATANQGSEATYESGFVIDKFPISRPNLTFSTLTVSNMSPEDSSIYLCSVGWDQPQHFGDGTRLSIL.

V gene TRBV7-9 combines with J gene TRBJ2-6; TRBD1 agrees at 8 bases. The CDR3 covers 16 residues. Germline V gene sequence: CDR1 SEHNR, CDR2 FQNEAQ (reference sequence). J lost 5 bases, V lost 1 base, and 4 bases had no gene match. The CDR3 loop is CASSLGTGLRANVLTF. The CDR3 nucleotides read TGTGCCAGCAGCTTAGGGACAGGGTTACGGGCCAACGTCCTGACTTTC. The full variable domain, in which reference TRBV7-9 and TRBJ2-6 provide the parts outside the CDR3, is DTGVSQNPRHKITKRGQNVTFRCDPISEHNRLYWYRQTLGQGPEFLTYFQNEAQLEKSRLLSDRFSAERPKGSFSTLEIQRTEQGDSAMYLCASSLGTGLRANVLTFGAGSRLTVL.

In its sample, this clone was seen a few times. V is TRBV18 and J is TRBJ1-2, with 9 bases matching TRBD1. Germline CDR1 is KGHSH and CDR2 is LQKENI. With 2 bases clipped from V and 7 bases from J, the junction kept 5 bases outside the gene matches. The CDR3 length is 14 residues. The CDR3 nucleotides read TGTGCCAGCTCACCAACAGGGGGCGAGAGTGGCTACACCTTC. Translation gives CASSPTGGESGYTF. The variable domain in full, with the rest retrieved from reference TRBV18 and TRBJ1-2, is NAGVMQNPRHLVRRRGQEARLRCSPMKGHSHVYWYRQLPEEGLKFMVYLQKENIIDESGMPKERFSAEFPKEGPSILRIQQVVRGDSAAYFCASSPTGGESGYTFGSGTRLTVV.

The chain uses TRBV29-1 and TRBJ1-2; D gene ambiguous. The V and J ends lost 7 bases and 3 bases respectively, with 9 bases between them. This CDR3 contains 11 residues. Germline V lookup: CDR1 SQVTM, CDR2 ANQGSEA. The CDR3 protein is CSGGEDYGYTF. Here the CDR3 DNA reads TGCAGCGGGGGAGAGGACTATGGCTACACCTTC.

About this clone: This may stem from a read error, because a much larger clone lies one nucleotide away. This sample also contains other DNA sequences that code for the same CDR3. This rearrangement joins TRBV7-9 to TRBJ1-6; a weak D match, TRBD1 (6 bases). The germline CDR1 and CDR2 sequences are SEHNR and FQNEAQ (reference sequence). The CDR3 covers 14 residues. The V and J ends lost 8 bases and 7 bases respectively, with 15 bases between them. As DNA, the CDR3 is TGTGCCAGCGGTCCAGGGGCAAGGAATTCACCCCTCCACTTT. Protein product: CASGPGARNSPLHF. Complete variable domain (other parts from reference TRBV7-9 and TRBJ1-6): DTGVSQNPRHKITKRGQNVTFRCDPISEHNRLYWYRQTLGQGPEFLTYFQNEAQLEKSRLLSDRFSAERPKGSFSTLEIQRTEQGDSAMYLCASGPGARNSPLHFGNGTRLTVT.

The CDR3 protein is CASSEARSGGAVTRLAKNIQYF. DNA of the CDR3: TGTGCCAGCAGTGAAGCGAGGAGCGGGGGGGCTGTGACTCGTCTAGCCAAAAACATTCAGTACTTC. The chain joins TRBV2 to TRBJ2-4; 10 nucleotides align to TRBD2. V shed 0 bases, J shed 0 bases, and the junction held 17 bases outside the gene matches. This CDR3 has 22 residues. Germline V CDR1 and CDR2: SNHLY, FYNNEI.

This clone was recorded only once. The rearrangement uses TRBV7-2 and TRBJ2-2; D gene uncertain. The CDR3 sequence is 12 residues long. V shed 1 base and J shed 6 bases, with 3 bases lying between them. CDR1 and CDR2 from the germline V gene are SGHTA and FQGNSA. CDR3 bases: TGTGCCAGCAGCTTAGTATCCGGGGAGCTGTTTTTT. The encoded protein is CASSLVSGELFF.

This clone was found once. V usage is TRBV2 and J usage is TRBJ2-7; 13 nucleotides line up with TRBD2. Germline CDR1 SNHLY, CDR2 FYNNEI. V gave up 6 bases and J gave up 2 bases; unmatched junction bases: 4. CDR3 length equals 15 residues. This CDR3 reads CASRPTSGGAYEQYF. CDR3 DNA: TGTGCCAGCAGACCTACTAGCGGGGGGGCCTACGAGCAGTACTTC.

This chain connects TRBV6-1 to TRBJ2-4, with D perhaps given as TRBD1 or TRBD2 (5 bases each). CDR3 length: 17 residues. The V end was cut by 1 base, the J end by 0 bases, with 13 bases between. Germline V CDR1 and CDR2: MNHNS, SASEGT. The CDR3 loop reads CASSEGRDPIAKNIQYF. The CDR3 region has the DNA TGTGCCAGCAGTGAAGGACGGGACCCTATAGCCAAAAACATTCAGTACTTC.

The chain recombines TRBV5-6 with TRBJ1-2, with TRBD1 identical over 8 bases. Germline CDR1 reads SGHDT; CDR2 reads YYEEEE. J lost 4 bases, V lost 2 bases, and 4 bases had no gene match. The CDR3 is made up of 14 amino acids. The CDR3 protein is CASSFRQGIYGYTF. The CDR3 region has the DNA TGTGCCAGCAGCTTCCGACAGGGGATCTATGGCTACACCTTC.